This TCR beta chain was retrieved from a study of monozygotic twins with inflammatory bowel disease. RNA in its total form was extracted from whole blood, and T cells were not sorted. Note on this clonotype: Its antigen is currently unknown.

The CDR3 sequence is 15 residues long. Two nested PCRs, of approximately 16 and 9 cycles, processed TCRalpha and TCRbeta cDNA. TCRdb reanalyzed the 5' RACE reads, giving one entry per CDR3 protein sequence and no DNA. The sample includes roughly 200,000 distinct CDR3 sequences. Study observations and caveats: Sharing of clonotypes with others was lower in IBD patients than in healthy twins, and this was especially so with disease activity. Limited statistical power may explain no repertoire similarity difference between concordant and discordant twins.

Sequenced input: blood. The receptor comes from a human donor with ulcerative colitis or Crohn's disease, or a healthy co-twin of an affected twin (not recorded which). The rearrangement uses TRBV12-3 or TRBV12-4 and TRBJ2-5; TCRdb's assignment of TRBD2 cannot be checked, as there is no DNA. CDR3 residues: CASTNSGAPQETQYF.